These 26 T cell receptor beta chains originate from one sample sequenced in a study of blood T cells in healthy people across ages. Alongside a J-beta primer mix, a sample-barcoded 5' primer served in a second PCR lasting about 7 to 12 cycles. TCRdb fed the 5' RACE reads into MiXCR, producing one record per CDR3 protein. The sample yields 850,000 to 950,000 distinct CDR3 sequences, 29% seen once. The sequencing sample was made of blood. Receptors originate from a woman at least 80 years old in good health.

The chain couples TRBV20-1 to TRBJ1-2, with D possibly matching TRBD1 (6 bases). This CDR3 has 11 residues. The V and J ends lost 6 bases and 7 bases respectively, with 12 bases between them. CDR1 is DFQATT, CDR2 SNEGSKA, per germline (reference sequence). The CDR3 protein is CSAPGAGGYTF. In nucleotides, the CDR3 is TGCAGTGCGCCAGGGGCCGGTGGCTACACCTTC.

The CDR3 loop reads CASSSWGRTGELFF. CDR3 DNA: TGTGCCAGCAGTTCTTGGGGGCGGACCGGGGAGCTGTTTTTT. The chain is built from TRBV6-2 or TRBV6-3 and TRBJ2-2, with D perhaps matching TRBD1 (6 bases). The CDR3 loop spans 14 amino acids. CDR1 and CDR2 from the germline V gene are MNHEY and SVGEGT. V was clipped by 4 bases and J by 5 bases, with 11 bases between them.

This clonotype has more than one count but fewer than ten. This chain connects TRBV6-6 to TRBJ1-6, with 8 bases matching TRBD1. The germline V gene encodes CDR1 MNHNY and CDR2 SVGAGI (reference sequence). The CDR3 consists of 15 residues. The trim removed 6 bases at V and 6 bases at J, leaving 7 bases unmatched. CDR3 in amino acids: CASSDRTGPNSPLHF. The CDR3 nucleotides are TGTGCCAGCAGCGACCGGACAGGGCCTAATTCACCCCTCCACTTT.

Concerning this clonotype: This sequence may be a read error, since a much larger clone differs from it by one base. This chain uses TRBV5-1 with TRBJ2-5; TRBD1 is a possible D gene (6 bases). The V gene's germline CDR1 is SGHRS and CDR2 YFSETQ. The CDR3 covers 14 residues. The CDR3 region has the DNA TGCGCCAACAGCTTGCAATCAGGGGTGGAGACCCAGTACTTC. Translated: CANSLQSGVETQYF.

This clonotype was detected ten times or more. The chain is built from TRBV21-1 and TRBJ2-3; the D call of TRBD2 is as the table states it, not checked on the DNA. TRBV21-1 is reported as a pseudogene. The CDR3 extends over 17 amino acids. CDR3 protein: CASGLYTSGSCTDTQYF. The CDR3 nucleotides are TGTGCCAGCGGACTATATACTAGCGGGAGTTGCACAGATACGCAGTATTTT.

This clonotype came up a few times. A junction boundary mismatches the germline segment, possibly from a read error. The CDR3 DNA reads TGTGCCAGCAACCAACAAGTGACTAGTGTTGAGCAGTTCTTC. This gives the protein CASNQQVTSVEQFF. V usage is TRBV3-1 and J usage is TRBJ2-1; D is possibly TRBD2 (6 bases). CDR3 length equals 14 residues. CDR1 is LGHDT and CDR2 is YNNKEL in the germline V gene (reference sequence).

With regard to this clonotype: This clone may be a read error of a much larger clone one base away. The V and J genes are TRBV3-1 and TRBJ2-7; 7 positions agree with TRBD2. The CDR3 runs to 14 residues. CDR1 is LGHDT, CDR2 YNNKEL, per germline (reference sequence). The CDR3 sequence: CTSSHAGDSYEQYF. CDR3 nucleotide sequence: TGTACCAGCAGCCACGCGGGAGACTCCTACGAGCAGTACTTC.

This clonotype was detected many times. The chain combines TRBV12-3 or TRBV12-4 with TRBJ2-7; D unclear. This CDR3 has 15 residues. Deletions cut 3 bases from V and 0 bases from J, with 12 bases between. This CDR3 reads CASSLARTASYEQYF. The CDR3 DNA sequence: TGTGCCAGCAGTTTGGCCCGGACCGCCTCCTACGAGCAGTACTTC.

This clonotype was observed many times. The chain recombines TRBV18 with TRBJ2-5; weak D call: TRBD1 (6 bases). V shed 8 bases and J shed 4 bases, with 14 bases lying between them. This CDR3 has 13 amino acids. In germline, CDR1 is KGHSH, CDR2 LQKENI. The CDR3 spells CASRLGQLETQYF. In DNA form, the CDR3 reads TGTGCCAGCCGCCTGGGACAACTAGAGACCCAGTACTTC.

This clonotype was detected ten times or more. The chain carries TRBV3-1 and TRBJ1-6; D gene unclear. V was pared by 4 bases and J by 9 bases, with 10 bases between. The germline CDR1 and CDR2 sequences are LGHDT and YNNKEL (reference sequence). The CDR3 sequence is 13 residues long. Here the CDR3 reads CASSRQFGSPLHF. The CDR3 nucleotides are TGTGCCAGCAGCCGCCAATTCGGTTCACCCCTCCACTTT.

This clonotype was seen a few times. A much more abundant neighbour one base away suggests this may be a read error. The gene calls are TRBV7-2 and TRBJ2-5; no clear D gene. Germline CDR1 SGHTA, CDR2 FQGNSA. V dropped 0 bases and J dropped 11 bases, with 19 bases sitting between them. The length of the CDR3 is 15 residues. CDR3 sequence reads: CASSLAGLGVSEQYF. DNA of the CDR3: TGTGCCAGCAGCTTAGCGGGTTTAGGCGTCAGTGAGCAGTACTTC.

This chain uses TRBV11-2 with TRBJ2-7; TRBD2 might be the D (8 bases). V was cut by 5 bases and J by 7 bases, with 18 bases left in between. The CDR3 is 14 residues long. The germline V gene encodes CDR1 SGHAT and CDR2 FQNNGV. The CDR3 protein is CASSQETGTREQYF. CDR3 in DNA: TGTGCCAGCAGCCAAGAGACAGGGACTAGGGAGCAGTACTTC.

This clonotype was counted a few times. This sequence may be a read error, since a much larger clone differs from it by one base. The chain links TRBV7-2 to TRBJ2-5, with 9 bases lining up with TRBD2. The junction had 14 bases not matched to a gene; V was cut back by 1 base and J by 11 bases. Germline V gene sequence: CDR1 SGHTA, CDR2 FQGNSA. There are 16 residues in the CDR3. The CDR3 sequence: CASSLVAGAGYNEQYF. The DNA of the CDR3 is TGTGCCAGCAGCTTAGTAGCGGGGGCTGGGTACAATGAGCAGTACTTC.

DNA of the CDR3: TGTGCCAGCAGCCTTGCCGGGGCCGGTGGCACCGGGGAGCTGTTTTTT. Protein sequence: CASSLAGAGGTGELFF. This sequence joins TRBV3-1 and TRBJ2-2; D assignment may be TRBD1 or TRBD2 (5 bases each). The CDR3 is 16 amino acids. Trimming took off 4 bases at V and 4 bases at J, with 16 bases between the two ends. CDR1 LGHDT and CDR2 YNNKEL come from the germline V gene (reference sequence). Full variable domain (outside the CDR3, taken from reference TRBV3-1 and TRBJ2-2): DTAVSQTPKYLVTQMGNDKSIKCEQNLGHDTMYWYKQDSKKFLKIMFSYNNKELIINETVPNRFSPKSPDKAHLNLHINSLELGDSAVYFCASSLAGAGGTGELFFGEGSRLTVL.

This clonotype was seen a single time. The rearrangement joins TRBV20-1 to TRBJ2-1, with TRBD2 identical over 12 bases. CDR3 length: 17 residues. The V segment lost 6 bases and the J segment 7 bases; nucleotides outside the gene matches: 16. Per the germline V gene, CDR1 is DFQATT and CDR2 is SNEGSKA (reference sequence). The CDR3 protein is CSARRLAGAPSVNEQFF. CDR3 coding DNA: TGCAGTGCCAGGAGACTAGCGGGAGCGCCTTCTGTGAATGAGCAGTTCTTC.

The table lists this clonotype with many counts. CDR3 coding DNA: TGTGCCAGCAAGGTGGATGGGTCCAATCAGCCCCAGCATTTT. Amino acid sequence: CASKVDGSNQPQHF. The chain has TRBV7-9 and TRBJ1-5, with D hard to call. The length of the CDR3 is 14 residues. V lost 7 bases to trimming and J lost 3 bases, with 13 bases between them. The V gene's germline CDR1 is SEHNR and CDR2 FQNEAQ (reference sequence).

There are many counts of this clonotype. The rearrangement joins TRBV12-5 to TRBJ2-1; D ambiguous. This CDR3 has 12 residues. The germline V gene encodes CDR1 LGHNT and CDR2 FRNRAP. The V end lost 1 base, the J end lost 10 bases, and 8 bases lay between the germline ends. Here the CDR3 reads CASGLGDTEQFF. The CDR3 DNA follows: TGTGCTAGTGGTTTGGGAGATACGGAGCAGTTCTTC.

This clonotype was detected many times. The chain recombines TRBV6-2 or TRBV6-3 with TRBJ2-3; 8 positions agree with TRBD1. The CDR3 runs to 14 residues. The V segment lost 4 bases and the J segment 4 bases; nucleotides outside the gene matches: 4. Germline lookup yields CDR1 MNHEY and CDR2 SVGEGT. DNA of the CDR3: TGTGCCAGCAGTTCGGACAGGGTAGCAGATACGCAGTATTTT. Encoded protein: CASSSDRVADTQYF.

About this clonotype itself: A read error may be the cause here, since a much bigger clone is one base away. The chain carries TRBV7-2 and TRBJ1-2; D is unclear. CDR3 length: 13 amino acids. CDR1 is SGHTA, CDR2 FQGNSA, per germline. CDR3 protein: CAGSPGRVDGYTF. CDR3 coding DNA: TGTGCCGGCAGTCCGGGAAGGGTGGATGGCTACACCTTC.

This clonotype was picked up many times. This rearrangement joins TRBV10-2 to TRBJ2-7, with TRBD2 matching over 9 bases. The CDR3 is 15 amino acids. CDR1 is WSHSY, CDR2 SAAADI, per germline. Trimming removed 2 bases from V and 3 bases from J; junction bases left unmatched: 5. The CDR3 reads CASSEPGLAGYEQYF. The CDR3 nucleotides read TGCGCCAGCAGTGAGCCGGGACTAGCAGGCTACGAGCAGTACTTC.

The CDR3 protein is CASSKKGPGANQPQHF. CDR3 sequence (DNA): TGTGCCAGCAGCAAAAAGGGGCCAGGGGCCAATCAGCCCCAGCATTTT. The V gene is TRBV7-3, the J gene TRBJ1-5, with D possibly being TRBD1 (6 bases). Germline V gene lookup returns CDR1 SGHTA and CDR2 FQGTGA. V was cut by 5 bases and J by 3 bases, with 17 bases left in between. The length of the CDR3 is 16 residues.

This clonotype has only a few counts. A clone one base away is much larger, so this may be a read error. V is TRBV7-2 and J is TRBJ2-3; 7 nucleotides agree with TRBD1. The CDR3 spans 18 residues. CDR1 is SGHTA, CDR2 FQGNSA, per germline. CDR3 sequence (DNA): TGTGCCAGCAGCTTCTACGGACGTGGGAGAGGGGGCACAGATGCGCAGTATTTT. It encodes CASSFYGRGRGGTDAQYF.

A note on this clonotype: A much larger clone differs from this one at a single base, so this may be a read error. The rearrangement uses TRBV5-1 and TRBJ1-2; tentatively, D is TRBD1 (5 bases). The germline CDR1 and CDR2 sequences are SGHRS and YFSETQ. The CDR3 totals 15 residues. The V end was cut by 4 bases, the J end by 4 bases, with 17 bases between. This chain's CDR3 is CASSPGTGSFYGYTF. DNA for the CDR3: TGCGCCAGCAGCCCGGGAACAGGTTCCTTCTATGGCTACACCTTC.

This clonotype has only a few counts. A much larger clonotype is one base distant, so this may be a read error. This chain joins TRBV12-3 or TRBV12-4 and TRBJ2-3; no reliable D call. The CDR3 contains 14 residues. The CDR3: CTSRIRANTDTQYF. The DNA of the CDR3 is TGTACCAGCAGAATTAGGGCGAACACAGATACGCAGTATTTT.

Note on this clonotype: A single base separates this from a much larger clone, so it may be a read error. This chain links TRBV6-1 with TRBJ2-5, with D possibly matching TRBD1 (6 bases). The CDR3 covers 17 residues. V dropped 2 bases and J dropped 7 bases, with 23 bases sitting between them. Germline CDR1 MNHNS, CDR2 SASEGT. The CDR3 reads CASSEPGTFGVGGTQYF. The CDR3 DNA reads as TGTGCCAGCAGTGAACCCGGGACATTCGGAGTAGGAGGGACCCAGTACTTC.

This clonotype has ten or more counts. This sequence joins TRBV6-5 and TRBJ2-1; tentatively, D is TRBD2 (7 bases). There are 15 residues in the CDR3. The V and J ends lost 7 bases and 4 bases respectively, with 17 bases between them. In germline, CDR1 is MNHEY, CDR2 SVGAGI. In DNA, the CDR3 is TGTGCCAGCACCCAGAGGCGGGGGCCTTACAATGAGCAGTTCTTC. Its translation is CASTQRRGPYNEQFF.